This T cell receptor beta chain emerged from a study of blood T cell repertoires in COVID-19. Study-level background: Samples taken during acute and convalescent COVID-19 were collected in the United States, Italy and Spain. Sample material is recorded as cDNA or gDNA derived from T cells, B-cell-depleted T cells, or PBMCs.

Trimming left V 3 bases short and J 4 bases short, with 12 bases between. Germline-derived CDR1 and CDR2 are SGHTA and FQGTGA. The CDR3 runs 14 residues. In the study's own analysis: Quantification of nucleated cells was approximated via reference gene primer amplification. TCRdb's copy holds only in-frame clones and misses some; the assay was immunoSEQ multiplex PCR. Clone size and V and J calls were adopted from that table, with D and trimming inferred from the DNA. The sample yields 250,000 or so clones, around 86% seen once. The sequencing input was peripheral blood. This sequence originates from a woman in her 70s with active or convalescent COVID-19. The genes are TRBV7-3 and TRBJ1-1; D is unresolved. CDR3 sequence reads: CASSFLDRSTEAFF. CDR3 DNA sequence: TGTGCCAGCAGCTTCCTAGATCGGAGCACTGAAGCTTTCTTT.